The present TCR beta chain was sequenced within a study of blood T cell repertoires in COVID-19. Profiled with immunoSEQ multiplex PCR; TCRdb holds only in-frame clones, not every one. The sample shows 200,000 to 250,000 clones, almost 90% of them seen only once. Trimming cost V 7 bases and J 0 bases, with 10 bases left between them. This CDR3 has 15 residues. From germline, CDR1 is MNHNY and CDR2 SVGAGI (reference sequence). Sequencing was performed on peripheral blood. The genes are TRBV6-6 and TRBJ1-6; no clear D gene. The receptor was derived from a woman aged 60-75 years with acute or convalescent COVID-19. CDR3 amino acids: CASTSPGSYNSPLHF. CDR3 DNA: TGTGCCAGCACCTCCCCGGGCTCCTATAATTCACCCCTCCACTTT.